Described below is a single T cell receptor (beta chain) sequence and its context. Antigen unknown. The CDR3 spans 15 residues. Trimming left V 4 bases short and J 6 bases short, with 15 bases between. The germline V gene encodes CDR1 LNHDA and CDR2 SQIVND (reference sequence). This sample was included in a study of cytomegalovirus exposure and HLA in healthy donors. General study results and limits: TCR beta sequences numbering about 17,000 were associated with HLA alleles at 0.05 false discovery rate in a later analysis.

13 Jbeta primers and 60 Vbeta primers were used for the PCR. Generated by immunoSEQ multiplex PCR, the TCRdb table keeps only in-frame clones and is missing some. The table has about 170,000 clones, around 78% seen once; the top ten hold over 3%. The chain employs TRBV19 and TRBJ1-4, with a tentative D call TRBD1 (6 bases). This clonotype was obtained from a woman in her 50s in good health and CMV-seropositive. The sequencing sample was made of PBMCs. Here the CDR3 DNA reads TGTGCCAGTAGTACCTCGACAGGAGTGGATGAAAAACTGTTTTTT. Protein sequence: CASSTSTGVDEKLFF.